Sequencing of this T cell receptor beta chain was carried out in a study of T cell repertoires in cytomegalovirus infection. Whole-study context: Matching HLA type and CMV infection were both indicated by public TCR beta signatures.

TCRdb re-called the reads with MiXCR, one entry per CDR3 protein. Of 250,000 to 300,000 distinct CDR3 sequences in the sample, roughly 13% were seen once. This clonotype has more than one count but fewer than ten. The material sequenced was PBMCs. This receptor was obtained from a human donor in good health (CMV status not recorded). Some clones in this sample may be carry-over from other donors' samples.

Written as DNA, the CDR3 is TGCGCCAGCAGCCAAGGGACTAGCGGGAGATGGGATGAGCAGTTCTTC. This encodes CASSQGTSGRWDEQFF. The genes are TRBV4-1 and TRBJ2-1; 13 bases align to TRBD2. V shed 1 base, J shed 8 bases, and the junction held 5 bases outside the gene matches. The CDR3 spans 16 residues. Germline CDR1 and CDR2: MGHRA and YSYEKL.